This T cell receptor (beta chain) stems from a study of beta chain features in type 1 diabetes. Study context: In all, around 100 million sorted cells from all samples were analyzed. Study-level findings and limits: Fewer insertions but more deletions were seen at VDJ junctions in type 1 diabetes patients. For patients, the naive, central memory and Treg TCRB repertoires appeared more alike than for healthy donors.

About this clone: Its cognate antigen is unknown.

V was trimmed by 5 bases and J by 4 bases, leaving 9 bases between them. Germline V gene sequence: CDR1 SGHDT, CDR2 YYEEEE. There are 12 residues in the CDR3. The investigators reverse transcribed all of the isolated RNA, so they sequenced expressed TCRB transcripts. Some clones are missing from TCRdb's copy, which holds only in-frame ones; the method was immunoSEQ multiplex PCR. Seen here are over 500,000 clones, 15% to 17% observed once, and the top ten hold roughly 0.098%. The sequenced sample was naive CD4+ T cells from blood. The chain couples TRBV5-6 to TRBJ1-2; D remains unclear. This TCR derives from a man aged 18 to 29 in good health. The CDR3 region has the DNA TGTGCCAGCAGGAGGTTCCCCTATGGCTACACCTTC. This gives the protein CASRRFPYGYTF.